This TCR beta chain is from a study of blood T cell repertoires in COVID-19. As for the study in general: For recovered donors of Cohort 3, there were two negative PCRs, clearance, or symptom resolution. Sources were T cells, B-cell-depleted T cells, or PBMCs; the material itself was cDNA or gDNA.

Ages ranged from roughly 18 to 100 years, with residence in 24 US areas. Authors' analysis steps: Amplifying reference gene primers gave estimates of nucleated cell counts. TCRdb's table, derived via immunoSEQ multiplex PCR, lists solely in-frame clones and lacks some. For V, J and clone size, that table is used; D and trimming come from the DNA. The table lists over 130,000 clones, 84% of them singletons. This clonotype was obtained from a man aged 50 or older in a cohort exposed to, infected with or recovered from COVID-19 (not recorded which). The material sequenced was PBMCs or T cells enriched from blood (not recorded which).

Written as DNA, the CDR3 is TGTGCCAGCAGTTACCCACTGGGGGGAGCGAACACTGAAGCTTTCTTT. It specifies CASSYPLGGANTEAFF. The V gene is TRBV6-5, the J gene TRBJ1-1, with D possibly matching TRBD1 (5 bases). In germline, CDR1 is MNHEY, CDR2 SVGAGI. V gave up 2 bases and J gave up 1 base, with 14 bases separating them. This CDR3 has 16 amino acids.